The 29 T cell receptor beta chains below were found in one sample sequenced in a study of neoadjuvant anti-PD-1 for oral cavity cancer. Generated by immunoSEQ multiplex PCR, the TCRdb table keeps only in-frame clones and is missing some. The data show about 7,000 clones, with 70% to 80% seen just once and approximately 3.4% held by the top ten. The source material was PBMCs, sampled before nivolumab (anti-PD-1) treatment. These receptors all stem from a person aged 35 to 85 with oral cavity squamous cell carcinoma.

The chain uses TRBV4-3 and TRBJ1-1; 8 bases are shared with TRBD1. V lost 5 bases to trimming and J lost 1 base; unmatched junction nucleotides: 18. This CDR3 contains 19 residues. Germline V gene lookup returns CDR1 LGHNA and CDR2 YSLEER. The CDR3: CASSATQTGTGRANTEAFF. The CDR3 nucleotides are TGCGCCAGCAGCGCCACCCAAACCGGGACAGGCCGGGCGAACACTGAAGCTTTCTTT.

V usage is TRBV7-7 and J usage is TRBJ2-7, with D possibly TRBD2 on 6 matching bases. CDR3 length: 13 amino acids. Trimming shortened V by 2 bases and J by 6 bases, and 11 bases separated the two germline ends. The germline V gene encodes CDR1 SSHAT and CDR2 FNYEAQ (reference sequence). Here the CDR3 DNA reads TGTGCCAGCAGCTTACAAAGGGGAGGCGAGCAGTACTTC. Protein sequence: CASSLQRGGEQYF.

The J gene is TRBJ2-3, the V gene TRBV4-3, with D perhaps TRBD1 (6 bases). V shed 1 base and J shed 6 bases, with 11 bases lying between them. The CDR3 totals 14 residues. Germline CDR1 reads LGHNA; CDR2 reads YSLEER. CDR3 DNA sequence: TGCGCCAGCAGCCAAGCAGGGGTGGCGGATACGCAGTATTTT. This sequence encodes CASSQAGVADTQYF.

The rearrangement uses TRBV9 and TRBJ1-2; 9 bases map to TRBD1. The CDR3 is 12 residues long. Germline V gene data show CDR1 as SGDLS and CDR2 as YYNGEE. Unmatched junction bases numbered 7, after V lost 3 bases and J lost 13 bases. The CDR3 region has the DNA TGTGCCAGCAGCGACCGGGACAGGGAGTTCACCTTC. Translated, it gives CASSDRDREFTF.

CDR3 nucleotides: TGTGCCAGTAGTAGGAGGGTAAGAGACGAAAAACTGTTTTTT. Encoded protein: CASSRRVRDEKLFF. The chain couples TRBV19 to TRBJ1-4; D gene ambiguous. V lost 4 bases to trimming and J lost 8 bases, with 14 bases between them. Germline loops: CDR1 LNHDA, CDR2 SQIVND (reference sequence). This CDR3 is built from 14 residues.

This clone has a single count. The chain couples TRBV9 to TRBJ1-6, with 9 bases identical to TRBD1. The CDR3 totals 17 residues. The V gene's germline CDR1 is SGDLS and CDR2 YYNGEE. The trim removed 3 bases at V and 0 bases at J, leaving 4 bases unmatched. The CDR3, as DNA: TGTGCCAGCAGCGGGGGACAGGGACCCTCCTATAATTCACCCCTCCACTTT. Translating it yields CASSGGQGPSYNSPLHF.

The rearrangement joins TRBV9 to TRBJ2-3; TRBD1 might be the D (6 bases). The CDR3 length is 15 residues. The V and J ends lost 1 base and 2 bases respectively, with 11 bases between them. Germline loops: CDR1 SGDLS, CDR2 YYNGEE. For the CDR3, the DNA is TGTGCCAGCAGCGTATGGGGGCGCGACACAGATACGCAGTATTTT. It codes for CASSVWGRDTDTQYF.

The genes are TRBV9 and TRBJ2-3, with 9 nucleotides matching TRBD2. This CDR3 is 15 amino acids long. V lost 2 bases and J lost 4; bases outside the gene matches: 5. Germline CDR1 SGDLS, CDR2 YYNGEE. The CDR3 region has the DNA TGTGCCAGCAGCGTTGCGGGGGGGGTGGCAGATACGCAGTATTTT. This sequence encodes CASSVAGGVADTQYF.

This clone has a handful of counts. The rearrangement links TRBV7-6 to TRBJ1-2; D possibly corresponds to TRBD1 (5 bases). The germline gives CDR1 SGHVS, CDR2 FNYEAQ. Trimming cost V 4 bases and J 4 bases, with 16 bases left between them. The CDR3 runs to 15 residues. CDR3 nucleotides: TGTGCCAGCAGCTCGCCGAATACGGGGCTCTATGGCTACACCTTC. It translates to CASSSPNTGLYGYTF.

The chain employs TRBV18 and TRBJ1-2, with D possibly being TRBD1 (5 bases). Germline V gene lookup returns CDR1 KGHSH and CDR2 LQKENI. Trimming took off 3 bases at V and 3 bases at J, with 11 bases between the two ends. The CDR3 has 14 amino acids. The CDR3 protein is CASSPAREDYGYTF. The CDR3 DNA is TGTGCCAGCTCACCGGCCAGGGAGGACTATGGCTACACCTTC.

This clone is a singleton in its sample. The chain joins TRBV11-2 to TRBJ2-5; no reliable D call. CDR1 and CDR2 (germline): SGHAT, FQNNGV. Between the trimmed V and J ends, which lost 3 bases and 4 bases, there was a span of 15 bases. This CDR3 contains 15 residues. The CDR3 here is CASSLEKGWRETQYF. The CDR3 DNA follows: TGTGCCAGCAGCTTGGAAAAGGGATGGAGAGAGACCCAGTACTTC.

The chain couples TRBV5-1 to TRBJ2-5; D not resolved. This CDR3 is 12 amino acids long. In germline, CDR1 is SGHRS, CDR2 YFSETQ. V dropped 2 bases and J dropped 0 bases, with 2 bases sitting between them. The CDR3 loop is CASSFNQETQYF. The CDR3 region has the DNA TGCGCCAGCAGCTTTAACCAAGAGACCCAGTACTTC.

V is TRBV7-9 and J is TRBJ2-5; D gene unclear. Trimming stripped 3 bases from V and 5 bases from J, with 4 bases between. Germline V gene sequence: CDR1 SEHNR, CDR2 FQNEAQ (reference sequence). The CDR3 has 11 amino acids. CDR3 protein: CASSFGETQYF. The CDR3 DNA follows: TGTGCCAGCAGCTTCGGTGAGACCCAGTACTTC.

The chain carries TRBV25-1 and TRBJ2-5, with TRBD2 identical over 11 bases. Germline lookup yields CDR1 MGHDK and CDR2 SYGVNS. With 4 bases clipped from V and 2 bases from J, the junction kept 12 bases outside the gene matches. The CDR3 contains 18 residues. The DNA of the CDR3 is TGTGCCAGCAGTGCTTCATTAGCGGGGGGGCATAAGCAAGAGACCCAGTACTTC. Its translation: CASSASLAGGHKQETQYF.

The chain couples TRBV5-1 to TRBJ1-3, with unresolved D. The CDR3 has 13 amino acids. The germline gives CDR1 SGHRS, CDR2 YFSETQ. Deletions cut 4 bases from V and 4 bases from J, with 9 bases between. CDR3 sequence: CASSQNPGNTIYF. The DNA of the CDR3 is TGCGCCAGCAGCCAAAACCCAGGAAACACCATATATTTT.

The CDR3 sequence is CASTSVKAGNTEAFF. The DNA for the CDR3 is TGCGCCAGCACCTCGGTAAAGGCTGGGAACACTGAAGCTTTCTTT. This chain uses TRBV5-1 with TRBJ1-1; D not resolved. The CDR3 is made up of 15 amino acids. V was clipped by 6 bases and J by 1 base, with 16 bases between them. Germline loops: CDR1 SGHRS, CDR2 YFSETQ.

The chain uses TRBV6-4 and TRBJ2-3; TRBD2 agrees at 11 bases. This CDR3 has 15 residues. Germline values: CDR1 MRHNA, CDR2 SNTAGT. V shed 1 base and J 4 bases; nucleotides not matched to a gene: 1. The CDR3 region is CASSDLAGGPDTQYF. DNA of the CDR3: TGTGCCAGCAGTGACTTAGCGGGGGGGCCAGATACGCAGTATTTT.

The V gene is TRBV25-1, the J gene TRBJ2-1, with D perhaps matching TRBD2 (5 bases). The CDR3 spans 14 residues. Germline V lookup: CDR1 MGHDK, CDR2 SYGVNS. The V end lost 7 bases, the J end lost 0 bases, and 10 bases lay between the germline ends. CDR3 residues: CASTRTSSYNEQFF. The CDR3 bases are TGTGCCAGCACTAGAACTAGCTCCTACAATGAGCAGTTCTTC.

This chain uses TRBV14 with TRBJ1-3; D unresolved. V lost 4 bases and J 2 bases, leaving 18 bases between the germline ends. Germline assignment: CDR1 SGHDN and CDR2 FVKESK. The CDR3 runs 17 residues. The CDR3: CASSLRLVRSAGNTIYF. DNA of the CDR3: TGTGCCAGCAGCCTCAGACTCGTCCGATCGGCTGGAAACACCATATATTTT.

This clone was found once. The chain recombines TRBV7-2 with TRBJ2-7, with TRBD1 matching over 7 bases. The CDR3 sequence is 14 residues long. Germline CDR1 is SGHTA and CDR2 is FQGNSA. The junction had 9 bases not matched to a gene; V was cut back by 4 bases and J by 6 bases. The CDR3 loop is CASSSPGQPTEQYF. For the CDR3, the DNA is TGTGCCAGCAGCTCCCCGGGACAGCCAACCGAGCAGTACTTC.

The chain's CDR3 is CASRRKYRVTEAFF. CDR3 nucleotide sequence: TGTGCCAGTAGGCGAAAATACAGGGTTACTGAAGCTTTCTTT. The gene calls are TRBV19 and TRBJ1-1; D possibly corresponds to TRBD1 (6 bases). The CDR3 length is 14 residues. Germline CDR1 and CDR2: LNHDA and SQIVND (reference sequence). The ends were cut back, 6 bases at V and 5 bases at J, with 16 bases in the middle.

J is TRBJ2-3 and V is TRBV10-3; TRBD1 matches 7 bases. Germline V lookup: CDR1 ENHRY, CDR2 SYGVKD. There are 15 residues in the CDR3. V shed 10 bases and J 0 bases; nucleotides not matched to a gene: 10. As DNA, the CDR3 is TGTGCCACCCTCCCACAGGGGCATAGCACAGATACGCAGTATTTT. Protein: CATLPQGHSTDTQYF.

This chain connects TRBV6-6 to TRBJ2-4; no firm D call. This CDR3 comprises 15 residues. CDR1 is MNHNY and CDR2 is SVGAGI in the germline V gene (reference sequence). V was shortened by 6 bases and J by 0 bases, with 12 bases between the two germline ends. The CDR3 DNA sequence: TGTGCCAGCAGCCTGACAAGCTTAGCCAAAAACATTCAGTACTTC. The encoded protein is CASSLTSLAKNIQYF.

V gene TRBV5-1 combines with J gene TRBJ2-6; tentative D call: TRBD1 (5 bases). V was cut by 0 bases and J by 0 bases, with 10 bases left in between. Germline CDR1 and CDR2: SGHRS and YFSETQ. The CDR3 length is 17 residues. The CDR3 nucleotides read TGCGCCAGCAGCTTGGACTTGGGGCTCTCTGGGGCCAACGTCCTGACTTTC. This translates into CASSLDLGLSGANVLTF.

This rearrangement joins TRBV4-2 to TRBJ1-2, with D possibly TRBD1 on 5 matching bases. The V gene lost 4 bases and the J gene lost 1 base, with 16 bases spanning the gap. CDR1 and CDR2 from the germline V gene are LGHNA and YNFKEQ. The CDR3 length is 16 residues. CDR3 amino acids: CASSLDNGAVNYGYTF. The CDR3 DNA reads as TGTGCCAGCAGCCTGGATAATGGGGCCGTTAACTATGGCTACACCTTC.

Points on this clone: Germline is not matched at one junction end, which may reflect a read error. V usage is TRBV7-8 and J usage is TRBJ2-5; D gene ambiguous. Germline lookup yields CDR1 SGHVS and CDR2 FQNEAQ. The CDR3 has 13 residues. CDR3 residues: CASCFRPEETQYF. Here the CDR3 DNA reads TGTGCCAGCTGCTTTCGACCCGAAGAGACCCAGTACTTC. The whole variable domain, filled in from reference TRBV7-8 and TRBJ2-5, reads GAGVSQSPRYKVAKRGQDVALRCDPISGHVSLFWYQQALGQGPEFLTYFQNEAQLDKSGLPSDRFFAERPEGSVSTLKIQRTQQEDSAVYLCASCFRPEETQYFGPGTRLLVL.

The chain employs TRBV5-1 and TRBJ2-7; D might be TRBD2 (5 bases). V gave up 3 bases and J gave up 2 bases, with 15 bases separating them. The CDR3 spans 15 residues. Per the germline V gene, CDR1 is SGHRS and CDR2 is YFSETQ. CDR3 protein: CASSSGSRATYEQYF. CDR3 bases: TGCGCCAGCAGCTCGGGGTCCCGAGCTACCTACGAGCAGTACTTC. Filled out from reference TRBV5-1 and TRBJ2-7, the complete variable domain reads KAGVTQTPRYLIKTRGQQVTLSCSPISGHRSVSWYQQTPGQGLQFLFEYFSETQRNKGNFPGRFSGRQFSNSRSEMNVSTLELGDSALYLCASSSGSRATYEQYFGPGTRLTVT.

The V gene is TRBV4-1, the J gene TRBJ1-4; D call uncertain. Germline V gene data show CDR1 as MGHRA and CDR2 as YSYEKL. Trimming removed 7 bases at V and 0 bases at J, with 9 bases between. This CDR3 contains 14 residues. The CDR3 region is CASTLYATNEKLFF. CDR3 in DNA: TGCGCCAGCACCTTGTATGCAACTAATGAAAAACTGTTTTTT.

This clone was seen more than once but under ten times. The chain is built from TRBV25-1 and TRBJ2-7, with D hard to call. From germline, CDR1 is MGHDK and CDR2 SYGVNS. Trimming took off 6 bases at V and 2 bases at J, with 5 bases between the two ends. The CDR3 runs to 11 residues. For the CDR3, the DNA is TGTGCCAGCAGCATTACCTACGAGCAGTACTTC. This encodes CASSITYEQYF.